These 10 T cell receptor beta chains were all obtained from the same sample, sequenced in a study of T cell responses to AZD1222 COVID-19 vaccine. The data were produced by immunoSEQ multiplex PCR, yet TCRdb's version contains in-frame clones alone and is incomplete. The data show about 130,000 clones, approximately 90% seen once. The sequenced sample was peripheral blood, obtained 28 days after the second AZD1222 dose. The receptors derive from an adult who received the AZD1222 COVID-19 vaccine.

CDR3 DNA: TGCGCCAGCAGCTGGGGACAGGGGAACACTGAAGCTTTCTTT. Protein: CASSWGQGNTEAFF. The chain uses TRBV5-1 and TRBJ1-1; TRBD1 agrees at 9 bases. The CDR3 is made up of 14 amino acids. With V trimmed by 3 bases and J by 1 base, 1 base remained unmatched. Germline V gene lookup returns CDR1 SGHRS and CDR2 YFSETQ.

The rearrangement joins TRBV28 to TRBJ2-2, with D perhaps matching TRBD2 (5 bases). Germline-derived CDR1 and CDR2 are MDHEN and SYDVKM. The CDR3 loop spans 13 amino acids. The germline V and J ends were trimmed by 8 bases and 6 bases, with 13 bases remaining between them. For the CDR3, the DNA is TGTGCCAGCCTGGAGGTGGGCCCCGGGGAGCTGTTTTTT. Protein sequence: CASLEVGPGELFF.

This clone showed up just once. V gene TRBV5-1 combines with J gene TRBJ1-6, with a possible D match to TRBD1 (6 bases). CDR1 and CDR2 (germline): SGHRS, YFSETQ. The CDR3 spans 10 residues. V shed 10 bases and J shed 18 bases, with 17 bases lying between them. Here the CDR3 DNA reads TGCGCCGGATCCAGGGGCTTCAACCACTTT. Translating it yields CAGSRGFNHF.

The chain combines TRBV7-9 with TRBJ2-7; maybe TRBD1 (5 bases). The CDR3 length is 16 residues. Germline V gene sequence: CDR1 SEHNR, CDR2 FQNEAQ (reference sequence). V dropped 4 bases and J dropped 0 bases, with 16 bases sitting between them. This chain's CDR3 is CASSSVLRADSYEQYF. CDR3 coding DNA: TGTGCCAGCAGCTCAGTCCTCAGGGCCGACTCCTACGAGCAGTACTTC.

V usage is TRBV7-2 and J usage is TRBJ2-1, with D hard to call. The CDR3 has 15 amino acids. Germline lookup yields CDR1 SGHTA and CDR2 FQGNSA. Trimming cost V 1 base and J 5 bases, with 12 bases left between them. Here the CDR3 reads CASSLVVVSNNEQFF. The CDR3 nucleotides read TGTGCCAGCAGCTTAGTGGTCGTAAGTAACAATGAGCAGTTCTTC.

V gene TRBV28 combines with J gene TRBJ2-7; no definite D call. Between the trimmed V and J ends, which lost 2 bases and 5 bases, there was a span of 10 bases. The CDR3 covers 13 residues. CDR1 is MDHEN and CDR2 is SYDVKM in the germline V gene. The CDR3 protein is CASSLPPGDEQYF. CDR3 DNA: TGTGCCAGCAGTTTACCCCCTGGGGACGAGCAGTACTTC.

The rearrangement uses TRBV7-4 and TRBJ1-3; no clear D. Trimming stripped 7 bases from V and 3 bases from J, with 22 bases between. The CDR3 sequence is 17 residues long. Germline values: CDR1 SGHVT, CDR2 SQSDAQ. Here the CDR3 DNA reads TGTGCCAGCAACATACGCGCGGGAACAATATTTGGAAACACCATATATTTT. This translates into CASNIRAGTIFGNTIYF. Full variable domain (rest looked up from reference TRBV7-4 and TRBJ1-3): GAGVSQSPRYKVAKRGRDVALRCDSISGHVTLYWYRQTLGQGSEVLTYSQSDAQRDKSGRPSGRFSAERPERSVSTLKIQRTEQGDSAVYLCASNIRAGTIFGNTIYFGEGSWLTVV.

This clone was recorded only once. The CDR3 region has the DNA TGTGCCAGCAGTAACCTCAGGGGGCTTAAAGAAAAACTGTTTTTT. The encoded protein is CASSNLRGLKEKLFF. The chain recombines TRBV6-5 with TRBJ1-4; TRBD1 aligns across 8 bases. Germline trimming cut 5 bases from V and 8 bases from J; bases unmatched to any gene: 10. The CDR3 is 15 residues long. Germline V gene data show CDR1 as MNHEY and CDR2 as SVGAGI.

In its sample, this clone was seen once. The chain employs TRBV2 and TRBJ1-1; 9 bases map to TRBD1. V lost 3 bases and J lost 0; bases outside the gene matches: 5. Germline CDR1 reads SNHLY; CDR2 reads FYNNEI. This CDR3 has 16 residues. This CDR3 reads CASSETGGGMNTEAFF. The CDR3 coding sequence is TGTGCCAGCAGTGAGACAGGGGGAGGGATGAACACTGAAGCTTTCTTT.

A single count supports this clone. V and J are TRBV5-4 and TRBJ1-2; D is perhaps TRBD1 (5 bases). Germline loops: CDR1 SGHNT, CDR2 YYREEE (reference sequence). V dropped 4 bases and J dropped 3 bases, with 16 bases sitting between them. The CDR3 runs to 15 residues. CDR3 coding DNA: TGTGCCAGCAGCCCGGAGGCGGGGGGGGACTATGGCTACACCTTC. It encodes CASSPEAGGDYGYTF.